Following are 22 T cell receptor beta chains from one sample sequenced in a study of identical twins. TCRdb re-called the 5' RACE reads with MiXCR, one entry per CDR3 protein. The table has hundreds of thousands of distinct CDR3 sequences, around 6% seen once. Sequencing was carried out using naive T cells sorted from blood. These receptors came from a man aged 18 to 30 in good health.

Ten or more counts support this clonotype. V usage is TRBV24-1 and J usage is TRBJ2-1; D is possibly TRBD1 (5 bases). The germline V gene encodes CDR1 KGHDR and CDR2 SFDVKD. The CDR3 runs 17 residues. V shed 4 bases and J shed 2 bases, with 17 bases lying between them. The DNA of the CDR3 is TGTGCCACCAGTGACCCTGTTTGGGGCCAGGCCTACAATGAGCAGTTCTTC. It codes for CATSDPVWGQAYNEQFF.

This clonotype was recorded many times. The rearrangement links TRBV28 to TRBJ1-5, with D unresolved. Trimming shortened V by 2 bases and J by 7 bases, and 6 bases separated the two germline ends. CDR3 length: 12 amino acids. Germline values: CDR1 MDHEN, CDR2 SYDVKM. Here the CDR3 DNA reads TGTGCCAGCAGTTTAAACCGCCAGCCCCAGCATTTT. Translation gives CASSLNRQPQHF.

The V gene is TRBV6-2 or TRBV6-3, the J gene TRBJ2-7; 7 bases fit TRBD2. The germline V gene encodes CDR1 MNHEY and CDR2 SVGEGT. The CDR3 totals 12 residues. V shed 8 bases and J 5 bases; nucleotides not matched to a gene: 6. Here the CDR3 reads CASRGDFNEQYF. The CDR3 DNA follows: TGTGCCAGCCGGGGGGACTTTAACGAGCAGTACTTC.

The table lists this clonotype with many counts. CDR3 in amino acids: CSVALANVLTF. The CDR3 DNA is TGCAGCGTTGCCCTAGCCAACGTCCTGACTTTC. This chain uses TRBV29-1 with TRBJ2-6; no clear D. Germline CDR1 and CDR2: SQVTM and ANQGSEA. The CDR3 sequence is 11 residues long. V gave up 4 bases and J gave up 7 bases, with 5 bases separating them.

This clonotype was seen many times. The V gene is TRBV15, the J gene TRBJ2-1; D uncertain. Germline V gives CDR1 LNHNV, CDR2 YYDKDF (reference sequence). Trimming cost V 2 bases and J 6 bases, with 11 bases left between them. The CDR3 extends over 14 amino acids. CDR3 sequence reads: CATSRRPGSNEQFF. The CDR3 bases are TGTGCCACCAGCAGACGCCCGGGTTCCAATGAGCAGTTCTTC.

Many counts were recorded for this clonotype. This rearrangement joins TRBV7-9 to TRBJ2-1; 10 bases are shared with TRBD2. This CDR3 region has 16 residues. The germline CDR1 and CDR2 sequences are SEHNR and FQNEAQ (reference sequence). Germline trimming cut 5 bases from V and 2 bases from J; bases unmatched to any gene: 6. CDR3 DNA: TGTGCCAGCAGCCCGAGGACTAGCGGACCCTACAATGAGCAGTTCTTC. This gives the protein CASSPRTSGPYNEQFF.

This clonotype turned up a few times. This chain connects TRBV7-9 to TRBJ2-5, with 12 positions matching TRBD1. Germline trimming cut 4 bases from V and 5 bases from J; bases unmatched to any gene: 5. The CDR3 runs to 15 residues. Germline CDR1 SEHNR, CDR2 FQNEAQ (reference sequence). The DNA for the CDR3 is TGTGCCAGCAGCTCCGGGACAGGGGGCTATGAGACCCAGTACTTC. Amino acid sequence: CASSSGTGGYETQYF. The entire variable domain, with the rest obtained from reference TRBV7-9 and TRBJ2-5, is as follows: DTGVSQNPRHKITKRGQNVTFRCDPISEHNRLYWYRQTLGQGPEFLTYFQNEAQLEKSRLLSDRFSAERPKGSFSTLEIQRTEQGDSAMYLCASSSGTGGYETQYFGPGTRLLVL.

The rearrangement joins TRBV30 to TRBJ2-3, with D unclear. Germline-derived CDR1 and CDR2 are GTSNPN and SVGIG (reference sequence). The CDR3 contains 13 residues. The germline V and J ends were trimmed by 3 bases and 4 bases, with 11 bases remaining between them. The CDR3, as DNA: TGTGCCTGGAGCTTGCAACGGGCAGATACGCAGTATTTT. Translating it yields CAWSLQRADTQYF.

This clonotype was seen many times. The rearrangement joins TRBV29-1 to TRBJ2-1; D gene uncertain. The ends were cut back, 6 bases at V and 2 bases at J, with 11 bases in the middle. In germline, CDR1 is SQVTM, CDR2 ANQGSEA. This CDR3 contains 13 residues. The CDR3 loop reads CSVVSWTYNEQFF. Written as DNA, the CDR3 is TGCAGCGTAGTCAGCTGGACCTACAATGAGCAGTTCTTC.

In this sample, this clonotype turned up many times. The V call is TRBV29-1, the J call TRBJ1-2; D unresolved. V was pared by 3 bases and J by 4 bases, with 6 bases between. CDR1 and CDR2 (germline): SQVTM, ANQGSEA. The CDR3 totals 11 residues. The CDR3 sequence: CSVDRSYGYTF. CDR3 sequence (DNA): TGCAGCGTTGATCGCAGCTATGGCTACACCTTC.

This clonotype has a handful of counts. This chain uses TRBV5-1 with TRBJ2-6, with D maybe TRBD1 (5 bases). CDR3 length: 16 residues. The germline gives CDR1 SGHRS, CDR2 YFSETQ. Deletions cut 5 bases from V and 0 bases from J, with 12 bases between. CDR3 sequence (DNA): TGCGCCAGCAGGGGTGGCGGACACTCTGGGGCCAACGTCCTGACTTTC. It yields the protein CASRGGGHSGANVLTF.

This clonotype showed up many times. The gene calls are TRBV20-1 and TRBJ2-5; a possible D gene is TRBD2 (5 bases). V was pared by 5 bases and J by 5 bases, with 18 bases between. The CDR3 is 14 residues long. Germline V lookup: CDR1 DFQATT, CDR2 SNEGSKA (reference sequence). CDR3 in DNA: TGCAGTGCTCTAGATGATACTAGGTGGGAGACCCAGTACTTC. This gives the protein CSALDDTRWETQYF.

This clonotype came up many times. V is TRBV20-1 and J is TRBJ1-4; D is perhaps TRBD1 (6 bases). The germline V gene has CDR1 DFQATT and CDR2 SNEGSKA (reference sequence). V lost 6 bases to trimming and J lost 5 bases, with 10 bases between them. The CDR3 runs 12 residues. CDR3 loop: CSALGANEKLFF. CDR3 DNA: TGCAGTGCCCTGGGGGCCAATGAAAAACTGTTTTTT.

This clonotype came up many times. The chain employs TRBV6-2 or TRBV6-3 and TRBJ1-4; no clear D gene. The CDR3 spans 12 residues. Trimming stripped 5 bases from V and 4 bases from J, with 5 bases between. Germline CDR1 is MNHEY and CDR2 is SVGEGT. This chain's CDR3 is CASSRGNEKLFF. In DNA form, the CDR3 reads TGTGCCAGCAGTCGGGGTAATGAAAAACTGTTTTTT.

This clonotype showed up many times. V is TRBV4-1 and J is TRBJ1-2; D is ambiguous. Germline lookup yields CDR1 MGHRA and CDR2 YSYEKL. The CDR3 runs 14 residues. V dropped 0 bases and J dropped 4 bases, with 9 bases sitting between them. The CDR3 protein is CASSQDERFYGYTF. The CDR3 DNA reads TGCGCCAGCAGCCAAGACGAAAGGTTCTATGGCTACACCTTC.

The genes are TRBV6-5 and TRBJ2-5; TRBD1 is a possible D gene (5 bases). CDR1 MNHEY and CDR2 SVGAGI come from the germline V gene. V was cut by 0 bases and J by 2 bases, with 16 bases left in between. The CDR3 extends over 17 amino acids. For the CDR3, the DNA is TGTGCCAGCAGTTACTCGATTGGCGCTGGGGCTCAAGAGACCCAGTACTTC. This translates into CASSYSIGAGAQETQYF.

CDR3 loop: CASSPRQETQYF. The CDR3 region has the DNA TGTGCCAGCAGCCCCCGACAAGAGACCCAGTACTTC. This chain connects TRBV18 to TRBJ2-5; D is unresolved. The germline V gene has CDR1 KGHSH and CDR2 LQKENI. The CDR3 is 12 residues long. V lost 8 bases, J lost 2 bases, and 9 bases lay in between.

The CDR3 sequence is CAPKGTGYPGELFF. The DNA for the CDR3 is TGTGCCCCCAAGGGGACAGGGTATCCCGGGGAGCTGTTTTTT. The chain employs TRBV7-9 and TRBJ2-2; 9 bases fit TRBD1. Germline V gives CDR1 SEHNR, CDR2 FQNEAQ (reference sequence). J lost 6 bases, V lost 11 bases, and 10 bases had no gene match. This CDR3 is 14 amino acids long.

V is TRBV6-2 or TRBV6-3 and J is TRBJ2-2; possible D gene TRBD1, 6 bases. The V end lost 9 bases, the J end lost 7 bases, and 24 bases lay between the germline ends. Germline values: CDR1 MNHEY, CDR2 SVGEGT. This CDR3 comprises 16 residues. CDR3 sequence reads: CARGALAGSGGGELFF. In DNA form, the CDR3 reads TGTGCCAGGGGGGCCCTAGCCGGTTCCGGCGGCGGGGAGCTGTTTTTT.

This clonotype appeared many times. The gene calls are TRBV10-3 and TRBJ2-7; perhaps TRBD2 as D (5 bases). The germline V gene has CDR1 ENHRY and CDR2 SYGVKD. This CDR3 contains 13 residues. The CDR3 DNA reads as TGTCGGGGATCTTCCTTTGGGTCCTACGAGCAGTACTTC. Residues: CRGSSFGSYEQYF.

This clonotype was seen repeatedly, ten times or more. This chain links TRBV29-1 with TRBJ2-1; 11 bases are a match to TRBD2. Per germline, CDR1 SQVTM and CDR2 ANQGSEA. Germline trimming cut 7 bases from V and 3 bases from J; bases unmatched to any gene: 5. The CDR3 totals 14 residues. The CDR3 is CSELGLADYNEQFF. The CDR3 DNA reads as TGCAGCGAACTGGGACTAGCGGACTACAATGAGCAGTTCTTC.

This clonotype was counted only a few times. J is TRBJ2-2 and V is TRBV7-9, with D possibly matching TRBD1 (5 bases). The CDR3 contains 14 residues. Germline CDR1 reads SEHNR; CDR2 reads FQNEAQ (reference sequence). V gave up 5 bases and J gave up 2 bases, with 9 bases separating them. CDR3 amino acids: CASSKDKNTGELFF. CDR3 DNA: TGTGCCAGCAGCAAGGACAAAAACACCGGGGAGCTGTTTTTT. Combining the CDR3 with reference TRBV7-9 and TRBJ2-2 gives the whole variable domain DTGVSQNPRHKITKRGQNVTFRCDPISEHNRLYWYRQTLGQGPEFLTYFQNEAQLEKSRLLSDRFSAERPKGSFSTLEIQRTEQGDSAMYLCASSKDKNTGELFFGEGSRLTVL.